The clone carrying this TCR beta chain was detected many times. The target antigen is unknown. Diagnostic decisions used clinical symptoms, serum thyroxine and TRAb, thyroid ultrasound and orbital computed tomography. CDR1 is MDHEN and CDR2 is SYDVKM in the germline V gene. This CDR3 region has 13 residues. Trimming stripped 6 bases from V and 0 bases from J, with 8 bases between. TCR beta CDR3 regions were amplified from RNA. The TCR CDR3 first-round RT-PCR relied on the HTBI primer set. TCRdb reprocessed the multiplex PCR reads with MiXCR, giving one entry per CDR3 protein. The repertoire holds around 300,000 distinct CDR3 sequences, with roughly a fifth as singletons. The sample originates from a study of T cells in Graves' hyperthyroidism and ophthalmopathy. Across the study: Any treatment followed the collection of peripheral blood at initial diagnosis.

Findings of the study overall: Most thyroid clonotypes expanded above 0.001 were also detected in blood.

The receptor's source is a man aged 50-59 years with Graves' ophthalmopathy. This chain links TRBV28 with TRBJ2-5; TRBD1 might be the D (5 bases). Sequencing was performed on blood. The CDR3 nucleotides read TGTGCCAGCAGGGGGCAGAACCAAGAGACCCAGTACTTC. Translation: CASRGQNQETQYF.